The 18 T cell receptor beta chains below all came from one sample that was sequenced in a study of metastatic and nonmetastatic thyroid tumors. TCRdb reprocessed the PCR reads using MiXCR. The table records 6,000 or so clones, more than 30% of them present only once. Not a single patient had been given any form of treatment at any point before undergoing thyroid surgery. Sequencing input: adjacent normal tissue. The receptor set was obtained from a male donor with papillary thyroid cancer or a benign thyroid nodule (not recorded which). Some clones in this sample may be carry-over from other donors' samples.

The chain links TRBV5-1 to TRBJ2-7, with a possible D match to TRBD1 (6 bases). Between the trimmed V and J ends, which lost 6 bases and 6 bases, there was a span of 19 bases. The CDR3 covers 14 residues. CDR1 and CDR2 from the germline V gene are SGHRS and YFSETQ. The CDR3 coding sequence is TGCGCCAGCAATCGCGGCAGGGGAGCTGCCGAGCAGTACTTC. Translating gives CASNRGRGAAEQYF.

The chain couples TRBV30 to TRBJ2-5; D is undetermined. This CDR3 region has 14 residues. The V end was cut by 0 bases, the J end by 4 bases, with 12 bases between. CDR1 and CDR2 from the germline V gene are GTSNPN and SVGIG (reference sequence). As DNA, the CDR3 is TGTGCCTGGAGTGTAACTGAAGTACGAGAGACCCAGTACTTC. Its translation is CAWSVTEVRETQYF.

The chain joins TRBV28 to TRBJ2-3, with TRBD2 identical over 7 bases. Germline CDR1 and CDR2: MDHEN and SYDVKM. V lost 5 bases, J lost 1 base, and 12 bases stayed unmatched. This CDR3 is 17 amino acids long. As DNA, the CDR3 is TGTGCCAGCAGTCCAATAGCGGGTGCGGGGGGCACAGATACGCAGTATTTT. Residues: CASSPIAGAGGTDTQYF. The variable domain in full, completed from reference TRBV28 and TRBJ2-3, reads DVKVTQSSRYLVKRTGEKVFLECVQDMDHENMFWYRQDPGLGLRLIYFSYDVKMKEKGDIPEGYSVSREKKERFSLILESASTNQTSMYLCASSPIAGAGGTDTQYFGPGTRLTVL.

The chain couples TRBV5-1 to TRBJ1-2, with D unresolved. V lost 0 bases and J 8 bases, leaving 8 bases between the germline ends. The CDR3 contains 12 residues. The V gene's germline CDR1 is SGHRS and CDR2 YFSETQ. CDR3 sequence reads: CASSLDGKGYTF. In nucleotides, the CDR3 is TGCGCCAGCAGCTTGGACGGGAAGGGCTACACCTTC. Drawing the rest from reference TRBV5-1 and TRBJ1-2, the complete variable domain is KAGVTQTPRYLIKTRGQQVTLSCSPISGHRSVSWYQQTPGQGLQFLFEYFSETQRNKGNFPGRFSGRQFSNSRSEMNVSTLELGDSALYLCASSLDGKGYTFGSGTRLTVV.

As for this clone: The junction shows a germline mismatch at one end, possibly a read error. The chain links TRBV28 to TRBJ1-6; weak D call: TRBD1 (6 bases). Looked up from germline, CDR1 is MDHEN and CDR2 is SYDVKM. This CDR3 region has 16 residues. CDR3 sequence reads: CASRPQGSSYNSPLHF. In DNA form, the CDR3 reads TGCGCCAGCAGACCCCAGGGGAGCTCCTATAATTCACCCCTACACTTT.

The rearrangement links TRBV19 to TRBJ1-2; D might be TRBD1 (5 bases). The CDR3 is 17 amino acids. Germline values: CDR1 LNHDA, CDR2 SQIVND (reference sequence). V gave up 3 bases and J gave up 2 bases, with 19 bases separating them. DNA of the CDR3: TGTGCCAGTAGTATTTTTACTCGACAGCGAGTAAACTATGGCTACACCTTC. Translation: CASSIFTRQRVNYGYTF.

This rearrangement joins TRBV11-2 to TRBJ2-1; 11 bases are shared with TRBD2. Germline V lookup: CDR1 SGHAT, CDR2 FQNNGV. The ends lost 5 bases at V and 3 bases at J; junction bases unmatched: 6. CDR3 length: 16 amino acids. The CDR3 bases are TGTGCCAGCAGCCCGCGACTAGCGGGGAACTACAATGAGCAGTTCTTC. Translating it yields CASSPRLAGNYNEQFF.

This clone was seen once. V gene TRBV11-3 combines with J gene TRBJ2-5; 16 nucleotides agree with TRBD2. Germline values: CDR1 SGHNT, CDR2 YENEEA. CDR3 length: 18 residues. The junction had 12 bases not matched to a gene; V was cut back by 6 bases and J by 5 bases. The CDR3 sequence is CASRRTPGLAGGVETQYF. CDR3 nucleotides: TGTGCCAGCAGACGAACTCCGGGACTAGCGGGAGGGGTGGAGACCCAGTACTTC.

A single count supports this clone. The V gene is TRBV13, the J gene TRBJ2-5; the match to TRBD2 covers 13 bases. The CDR3 covers 15 residues. Germline CDR1 and CDR2: PRHDT and FYEKMQ (reference sequence). V was clipped by 0 bases and J by 5 bases; unmatched bases: 0. The DNA of the CDR3 is TGTGCCAGCAGCTTAGGGACTAGCGGGAGGGAGACCCAGTACTTC. As protein: CASSLGTSGRETQYF.

By proportion, this clone is large (0.1 to 1%). V gene TRBV27 combines with J gene TRBJ1-2; tentatively, D is TRBD1 (5 bases). This CDR3 is 10 amino acids long. Trimming stripped 5 bases from V and 12 bases from J, with 10 bases between. Germline loops: CDR1 MNHEY, CDR2 SMNVEV (reference sequence). CDR3 residues: CASSGRGDTF. Written as DNA, the CDR3 is TGTGCCAGCAGTGGGAGGGGCGACACCTTC.

This clone was detected only a few times. The chain joins TRBV6-1 to TRBJ2-7; the D gene is possibly TRBD2 (5 bases). V gave up 10 bases and J gave up 3 bases, with 10 bases separating them. Germline CDR1 MNHNS, CDR2 SASEGT. The CDR3 is 11 amino acids. In nucleotides, the CDR3 is TGTGCCATCAAACGGGGCTACGAGCAGTACTTC. Translation: CAIKRGYEQYF.

Concerning this clone: Since no conserved phenylalanine or tryptophan closes the CDR3, a read error is the likely cause. This rearrangement joins TRBV6-1 to TRBJ1-2, with 10 bases fitting TRBD1. V shed 9 bases, J shed 11 bases, and the junction held 15 bases outside the gene matches. Germline V gives CDR1 MNHNS, CDR2 SASEGT. This CDR3 comprises 14 residues. The CDR3 DNA follows: TGTGCCAGAAGCCAGGACAGGGGGGGGCATGTGTACACCTAC. Residues: CARSQDRGGHVYTY.

The V gene is TRBV25-1, the J gene TRBJ2-7, with D unresolved. V shed 6 bases and J shed 9 bases, with 18 bases lying between them. The CDR3 has 13 residues. Germline V CDR1 and CDR2: MGHDK, SYGVNS. The DNA of the CDR3 is TGTGCCAGCAGCGCCAATTGGGCTAGTAGGCAGTACTTC. Translated, it gives CASSANWASRQYF.

The chain couples TRBV20-1 to TRBJ2-2, with unresolved D. Germline V gene sequence: CDR1 DFQATT, CDR2 SNEGSKA (reference sequence). V was shortened by 8 bases and J by 3 bases, with 16 bases between the two germline ends. The CDR3 covers 14 residues. The CDR3 protein is CSSSVVPHTGELFF. DNA for the CDR3: TGCAGTTCTTCCGTGGTTCCTCACACCGGGGAGCTGTTTTTT.

The rearrangement joins TRBV6-1 to TRBJ2-7; no firm D call. CDR3 length: 14 residues. Trimming took 0 bases from V and 2 from J, leaving 8 bases between them. Looked up from germline, CDR1 is MNHNS and CDR2 is SASEGT. Here the CDR3 DNA reads TGTGCCAGCAGTGAAGCTTTCATTACCTACGAGCAGTACTTC. Translation: CASSEAFITYEQYF.

The J gene is TRBJ2-2, the V gene TRBV5-1; possible D gene TRBD2, 5 bases. CDR1 SGHRS and CDR2 YFSETQ come from the germline V gene. Trimming shortened V by 3 bases and J by 3 bases, and 6 bases separated the two germline ends. The CDR3 consists of 13 residues. CDR3 DNA: TGCGCCAGCAGCTCGGGGTACACCGGGGAGCTGTTTTTT. This encodes CASSSGYTGELFF.

Only a few counts were recorded for this clone. The V and J genes are TRBV28 and TRBJ1-6; D gene unclear. The CDR3 extends over 13 amino acids. The V end lost 6 bases, the J end lost 9 bases, and 12 bases lay between the germline ends. CDR1 is MDHEN, CDR2 SYDVKM, per germline. The CDR3 coding sequence is TGTGCCAGCAGCCTTTCTGGAGGTTCACCCCTCCACTTT. As protein: CASSLSGGSPLHF.

The V call is TRBV5-1, the J call TRBJ2-7; 9 positions match TRBD2. The ends lost 4 bases at V and 3 bases at J; junction bases unmatched: 8. This CDR3 has 15 residues. CDR1 is SGHRS, CDR2 YFSETQ, per germline. CDR3 DNA: TGCGCCAGCAGCGCAGCGGGGGGCCTCTTCTACGAGCAGTACTTC. Translated, it gives CASSAAGGLFYEQYF.